Below, one TCR beta chain is given with its context. This specimen belongs to a study of shared clonotypes between healthy human individuals. As defined, naive CD8 cells were CD45RO-negative and positively selected for CCR7, with terminally differentiated effector memory CD45RA+ cells excluded. CDR1 is SGHDT, CDR2 YYEEEE, per germline. CDR3 length: 15 amino acids. Trimming stripped 0 bases from V and 1 base from J, with 11 bases between. Some clones are missing from TCRdb's copy, which holds only in-frame ones; the method was immunoSEQ multiplex PCR. The repertoire holds millions of clones, with approximately 94% as singletons.

This chain uses TRBV5-6 with TRBJ2-7, with a tentative D call TRBD1 (5 bases). The clonotype was recovered from a man between 18 and 29 years old in good health. Some clones in this sample may be carry-over from other donors' samples. The sample was naive CD8+ T cells from PBMCs. The CDR3 sequence: CASSLVAGYSYEQYF. The CDR3 DNA follows: TGTGCCAGCAGCTTGGTCGCAGGGTATTCCTACGAGCAGTACTTC.